Sequencing of this T cell receptor (beta chain) was carried out in a study of T cell responses to AZD1222 COVID-19 vaccine. V shed 0 bases and J shed 5 bases, with 18 bases lying between them. The CDR3 contains 17 residues. CDR1 is SGHRS, CDR2 YFSETQ, per germline. This clone was seen just once. Generated by immunoSEQ multiplex PCR, the TCRdb table keeps only in-frame clones and is missing some. This sample has over 100,000 clones, with roughly 80% found just once. The V and J genes are TRBV5-1 and TRBJ2-1, with D maybe TRBD2 (6 bases). The material sequenced was peripheral blood, taken on day 0 of AZD1222 vaccination. The origin of this receptor is an adult in good health. The CDR3 bases are TGCGCCAGCAGCTTGGCTAACGGGAGAGCAGGAAACAATGAGCAGTTCTTC. Residues: CASSLANGRAGNNEQFF.